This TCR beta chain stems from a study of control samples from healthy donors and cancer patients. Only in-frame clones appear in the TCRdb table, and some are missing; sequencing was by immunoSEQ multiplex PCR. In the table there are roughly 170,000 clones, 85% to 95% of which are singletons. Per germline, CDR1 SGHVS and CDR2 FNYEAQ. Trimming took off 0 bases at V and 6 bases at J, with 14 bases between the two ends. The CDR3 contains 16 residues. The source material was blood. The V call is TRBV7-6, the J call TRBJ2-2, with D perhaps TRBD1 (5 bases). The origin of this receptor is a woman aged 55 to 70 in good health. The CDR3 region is CASSLANGARAGELFF. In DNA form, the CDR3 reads TGTGCCAGCAGCTTAGCCAATGGGGCTAGGGCCGGGGAGCTGTTTTTT.